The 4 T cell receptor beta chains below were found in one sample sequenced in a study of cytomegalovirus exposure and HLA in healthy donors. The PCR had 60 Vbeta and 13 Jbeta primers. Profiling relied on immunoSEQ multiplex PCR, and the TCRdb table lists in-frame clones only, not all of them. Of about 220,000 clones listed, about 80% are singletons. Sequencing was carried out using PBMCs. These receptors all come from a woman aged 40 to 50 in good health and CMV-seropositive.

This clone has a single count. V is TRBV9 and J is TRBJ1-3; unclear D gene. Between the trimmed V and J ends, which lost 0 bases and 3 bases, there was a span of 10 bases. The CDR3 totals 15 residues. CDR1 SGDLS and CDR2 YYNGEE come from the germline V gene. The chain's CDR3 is CASSVGAGGGNTIYF. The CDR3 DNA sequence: TGTGCCAGCAGCGTAGGGGCAGGAGGTGGAAACACCATATATTTT.

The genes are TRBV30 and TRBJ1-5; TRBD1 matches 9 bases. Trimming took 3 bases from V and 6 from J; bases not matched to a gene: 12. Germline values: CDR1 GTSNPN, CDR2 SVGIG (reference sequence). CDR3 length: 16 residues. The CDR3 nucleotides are TGTGCCTGGAGCGGCAACACAGGGGGCTTGGGTCAGCCCCAGCATTTT. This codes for CAWSGNTGGLGQPQHF.

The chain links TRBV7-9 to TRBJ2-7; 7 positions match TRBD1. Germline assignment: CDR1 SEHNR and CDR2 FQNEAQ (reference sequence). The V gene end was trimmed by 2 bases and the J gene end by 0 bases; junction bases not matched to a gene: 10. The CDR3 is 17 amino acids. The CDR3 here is CASSLSQGLTLSYEQYF. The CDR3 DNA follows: TGTGCCAGCAGCTTATCACAGGGGTTAACCCTCTCCTACGAGCAGTACTTC.

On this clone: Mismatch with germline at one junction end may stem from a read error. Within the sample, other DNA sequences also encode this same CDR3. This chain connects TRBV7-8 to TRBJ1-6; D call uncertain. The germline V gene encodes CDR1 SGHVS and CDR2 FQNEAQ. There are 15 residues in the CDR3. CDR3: CASSPKRMMNSPLHF. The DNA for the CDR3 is TGTGCCAGCAGCCCAAAGAGGATGATGAATTCCCCCCTCCACTTT.